Shown below are 27 T cell receptor beta chains from a single sample sequenced in a study of blood T cell repertoires in COVID-19. Data came from immunoSEQ multiplex PCR; TCRdb stores just in-frame clones and leaves some out. Among approximately 200,000 clones listed, about 86% were seen once. The specimen sequenced was peripheral blood. These receptors all stem from a woman aged 25 to 39 with active or convalescent COVID-19.

Only a few counts were recorded for this clone. V and J are TRBV6-1 and TRBJ2-7, with D tentatively TRBD1 (5 bases). The CDR3 consists of 16 residues. V lost 1 base to trimming and J lost 3 bases, with 16 bases between them. The germline CDR1 and CDR2 sequences are MNHNS and SASEGT. The CDR3, as DNA: TGTGCCAGCAGTGAAGTGAATACAGGTTCTATCTACGAGCAGTACTTC. It encodes CASSEVNTGSIYEQYF.

The chain is built from TRBV4-1 and TRBJ2-5, with D perhaps matching TRBD1 (6 bases). There are 17 residues in the CDR3. Germline CDR1 MGHRA, CDR2 YSYEKL. V lost 1 base to trimming and J lost 0 bases, with 15 bases between them. The DNA of the CDR3 is TGCGCCAGCAGCCAAGGGGTCCGGACAGTGTACCAAGAGACCCAGTACTTC. It codes for CASSQGVRTVYQETQYF.

V and J are TRBV5-1 and TRBJ1-5; D unresolved. The CDR3 spans 15 residues. Trimming took off 4 bases at V and 7 bases at J, with 18 bases between the two ends. The germline V gene has CDR1 SGHRS and CDR2 YFSETQ. This CDR3 reads CASSPLAGSGQPQHF. For the CDR3, the DNA is TGCGCCAGCAGCCCCCTGGCGGGAAGCGGGCAGCCCCAGCATTTT.

The V and J genes are TRBV4-1 and TRBJ1-5, with 8 bases matching TRBD1. Germline V gene data show CDR1 as MGHRA and CDR2 as YSYEKL. The CDR3 is 15 amino acids. V lost 4 bases to trimming and J lost 6 bases; unmatched junction nucleotides: 8. CDR3 DNA sequence: TGCGCCAGCAGCCCGCGACAGGGGATAACTCAGCCCCAGCATTTT. Translation gives CASSPRQGITQPQHF.

This chain links TRBV10-2 with TRBJ1-2; TRBD1 matches 7 bases. The germline CDR1 and CDR2 sequences are WSHSY and SAAADI. J lost 4 bases, V lost 6 bases, and 11 bases had no gene match. The CDR3 sequence is 15 residues long. The CDR3 spells CASRGMTGHGYGYTF. DNA of the CDR3: TGCGCCAGCAGGGGGATGACAGGGCACGGCTATGGCTACACCTTC.

V is TRBV5-8 and J is TRBJ2-7, with D possibly being TRBD1 (6 bases). Looked up from germline, CDR1 is SGHTS and CDR2 is YDEGEE. With 2 bases removed from V and 7 bases from J, the gap between germline ends came to 13 bases. This CDR3 contains 13 residues. This CDR3 is CASSFNRVSEQYF. Written as DNA, the CDR3 is TGTGCCAGCAGCTTTAACAGGGTTTCGGAGCAGTACTTC.

In this sample, this clone turned up a few times. The V call is TRBV9, the J call TRBJ2-5; 9 bases are shared with TRBD1. CDR1 SGDLS and CDR2 YYNGEE come from the germline V gene. The CDR3 runs 14 residues. Trimming took 2 bases from V and 3 from J; bases not matched to a gene: 2. The CDR3 sequence: CASSVGDREETQYF. The CDR3 DNA sequence: TGTGCCAGCAGCGTGGGGGACAGGGAAGAGACCCAGTACTTC.

The rearrangement links TRBV13 to TRBJ2-7; TRBD2 is a possible D gene (7 bases). Germline CDR1 PRHDT, CDR2 FYEKMQ (reference sequence). Trimming cost V 5 bases and J 2 bases, with 25 bases left between them. The CDR3 has 18 residues. The chain's CDR3 is CASSLSPFRRGHPYEQYF. Here the CDR3 DNA reads TGTGCCAGCAGCCTGAGCCCCTTTAGGCGGGGGCATCCCTACGAGCAGTACTTC. Based on the CDR3 plus reference TRBV13 and TRBJ2-7, the full variable domain is AAGVIQSPRHLIKEKRETATLKCYPIPRHDTVYWYQQGPGQDPQFLISFYEKMQSDKGSIPDRFSAQQFSDYHSELNMSSLELGDSALYFCASSLSPFRRGHPYEQYFGPGTRLTVT.

This chain connects TRBV14 to TRBJ1-1, with a possible D match to TRBD1 (6 bases). Per the germline V gene, CDR1 is SGHDN and CDR2 is FVKESK. V shed 4 bases and J shed 1 base, with 16 bases lying between them. This CDR3 has 16 amino acids. The CDR3 sequence is CASSLRDIETNTEAFF. The DNA for the CDR3 is TGTGCCAGCAGCCTCCGGGACATAGAGACGAACACTGAAGCTTTCTTT.

The chain combines TRBV20-1 with TRBJ2-3, with 8 bases identical to TRBD2. With V trimmed by 3 bases and J by 7 bases, 9 bases remained unmatched. The CDR3 covers 14 residues. Germline lookup yields CDR1 DFQATT and CDR2 SNEGSKA (reference sequence). This chain's CDR3 is CSASTTGGQNTQYF. CDR3 DNA: TGCAGTGCTAGTACGACGGGGGGGCAAAATACGCAGTATTTT.

CDR3 region: CASSPGGFSNYGYTF. The DNA of the CDR3 is TGTGCCAGCAGCCCCGGGGGATTCTCTAACTATGGCTACACCTTC. The V gene is TRBV7-6, the J gene TRBJ1-2; D might be TRBD1 (5 bases). CDR3 length: 15 amino acids. CDR1 is SGHVS and CDR2 is FNYEAQ in the germline V gene. Trimming cost V 5 bases and J 0 bases, with 13 bases left between them.

This clone was picked up one time. The CDR3 reads CASSLSPGSERQYF. The CDR3 DNA reads TGTGCCAGCTCACTCTCGCCGGGGTCCGAGAGGCAGTACTTC. V usage is TRBV18 and J usage is TRBJ2-7, with TRBD2 as a possible D gene (5 bases). From germline, CDR1 is KGHSH and CDR2 LQKENI. Trimming removed 4 bases at V and 9 bases at J, with 19 bases between. CDR3 length: 14 residues.

The CDR3 region is CASSSSGRADVTQYF. The DNA of the CDR3 is TGCGCCAGCAGCTCTAGCGGGAGGGCCGACGTTACGCAGTATTTT. The rearrangement joins TRBV5-1 to TRBJ2-3; 12 bases are shared with TRBD2. Trimming took 3 bases from V and 8 from J; bases not matched to a gene: 7. This CDR3 comprises 15 residues. CDR1 and CDR2 from the germline V gene are SGHRS and YFSETQ.

The chain is built from TRBV12-5 and TRBJ2-7; 7 nucleotides match TRBD1. The CDR3 is 14 residues long. Trimming took 3 bases from V and 7 from J; bases not matched to a gene: 9. The germline CDR1 and CDR2 sequences are LGHNT and FRNRAP. For the CDR3, the DNA is TGTGCTAGTGGTTTCGACAGGGCGGAGGCAGAGCAGTACTTC. Translating gives CASGFDRAEAEQYF.

The rearrangement links TRBV11-2 to TRBJ2-7, with no clear D. The V and J ends lost 2 bases and 3 bases respectively, with 14 bases between them. The CDR3 is 15 amino acids. Germline assignment: CDR1 SGHAT and CDR2 FQNNGV. CDR3 sequence reads: CASSLNRVVSYEQYF. CDR3 nucleotides: TGTGCCAGCAGCTTAAACCGTGTTGTGAGCTACGAGCAGTACTTC.

The J gene is TRBJ2-1, the V gene TRBV7-9, with unresolved D. The CDR3 totals 13 residues. V lost 4 bases to trimming and J lost 7 bases, with 11 bases between them. Germline CDR1 reads SEHNR; CDR2 reads FQNEAQ (reference sequence). The CDR3 coding sequence is TGTGCCAGCAGCTCGGGTGGATTTAATGAGCAGTTCTTC. It is translated as CASSSGGFNEQFF.

The CDR3 nucleotides read TGTGCCAGCAGCTTTAGCGGGAGGGCCATAGGGGACGAGCAGTACTTC. The encoded protein is CASSFSGRAIGDEQYF. The chain recombines TRBV28 with TRBJ2-7; 11 bases map to TRBD2. The V gene's germline CDR1 is MDHEN and CDR2 SYDVKM. CDR3 size: 16 residues. V was pared by 6 bases and J by 5 bases, with 12 bases of the junction left unmatched. The variable domain in full, with the rest retrieved from reference TRBV28 and TRBJ2-7, is DVKVTQSSRYLVKRTGEKVFLECVQDMDHENMFWYRQDPGLGLRLIYFSYDVKMKEKGDIPEGYSVSREKKERFSLILESASTNQTSMYLCASSFSGRAIGDEQYFGPGTRLTVT.

This chain uses TRBV12-3 or TRBV12-4 with TRBJ1-1; D is perhaps TRBD1 (6 bases). The CDR3 sequence is 13 residues long. Deletions cut 7 bases from V and 3 bases from J, with 12 bases between. The CDR3, as DNA: TGTGCCAGCATGAAGCAGGGGTACACTGAAGCTTTCTTT. Translating it yields CASMKQGYTEAFF.

This clone showed up just a few times. This chain joins TRBV9 and TRBJ1-5; no clear D. Trimming left V 5 bases short and J 2 bases short, with 14 bases between. The CDR3 extends over 15 amino acids. Germline V CDR1 and CDR2: SGDLS, YYNGEE. The CDR3 protein is CASSPAGMGNQPQHF. The CDR3 region has the DNA TGTGCCAGCAGTCCCGCGGGGATGGGCAATCAGCCCCAGCATTTT. The full variable domain, in which reference TRBV9 and TRBJ1-5 provide the parts outside the CDR3, is DSGVTQTPKHLITATGQRVTLRCSPRSGDLSVYWYQQSLDQGLQFLIQYYNGEERAKGNILERFSAQQFPDLHSELNLSSLELGDSALYFCASSPAGMGNQPQHFGDGTRLSIL.

CDR3 DNA sequence: TGTGCCAGCAGCTCCTGGGACAGGGGAGGAACAGCTTTCTTT. Amino acid sequence: CASSSWDRGGTAFF. The gene calls are TRBV11-3 and TRBJ1-1; 10 nucleotides agree with TRBD1. V trimming: 4 bases; J trimming: 10 bases; junction bases outside the gene matches: 9. Germline V gene sequence: CDR1 SGHNT, CDR2 YENEEA. The CDR3 runs to 14 residues.

This rearrangement joins TRBV15 to TRBJ1-5; TRBD1 is a possible D gene (5 bases). V dropped 2 bases and J dropped 6 bases, with 14 bases sitting between them. Germline V lookup: CDR1 LNHNV, CDR2 YYDKDF (reference sequence). The CDR3 is 15 amino acids. The CDR3 spells CATSRSGAPGQPQHF. For the CDR3, the DNA is TGTGCCACCAGCAGAAGTGGGGCTCCGGGTCAGCCCCAGCATTTT. The variable domain in full, completed from reference TRBV15 and TRBJ1-5, reads DAMVIQNPRYQVTQFGKPVTLSCSQTLNHNVMYWYQQKSSQAPKLLFHYYDKDFNNEADTPDNFQSRRPNTSFCFLDIRSPGLGDTAMYLCATSRSGAPGQPQHFGDGTRLSIL.

The chain carries TRBV15 and TRBJ1-1; TRBD1 might be the D (6 bases). The CDR3 extends over 13 amino acids. The V end lost 2 bases, the J end lost 7 bases, and 11 bases lay between the germline ends. Germline V CDR1 and CDR2: LNHNV, YYDKDF (reference sequence). CDR3 DNA: TGTGCCACCAGCAGACAGACAGGAGATGAAGCTTTCTTT. It is translated as CATSRQTGDEAFF. The full variable domain, rest sourced from reference TRBV15 and TRBJ1-1, is DAMVIQNPRYQVTQFGKPVTLSCSQTLNHNVMYWYQQKSSQAPKLLFHYYDKDFNNEADTPDNFQSRRPNTSFCFLDIRSPGLGDTAMYLCATSRQTGDEAFFGQGTRLTVV.

The chain couples TRBV4-1 to TRBJ1-1; D might be TRBD1 (5 bases). Germline V gene lookup returns CDR1 MGHRA and CDR2 YSYEKL. This CDR3 contains 15 residues. Trimming took off 2 bases at V and 6 bases at J, with 16 bases between the two ends. The CDR3 sequence is CASSQPQGRGAEAFF. CDR3 bases: TGCGCCAGCAGCCAACCCCAGGGAAGGGGCGCTGAAGCTTTCTTT.

This rearrangement joins TRBV2 to TRBJ1-2; 7 nucleotides agree with TRBD1. The junction had 9 bases not matched to a gene; V was cut back by 4 bases and J by 4 bases. Germline loops: CDR1 SNHLY, CDR2 FYNNEI. This CDR3 has 15 residues. The CDR3 DNA reads as TGTGCCAGCAGTGTTCGACAGGGAGTCGCCTATGGCTACACCTTC. Protein sequence: CASSVRQGVAYGYTF. Full variable domain (remainder filled in from reference TRBV2 and TRBJ1-2): EPEVTQTPSHQVTQMGQEVILRCVPISNHLYFYWYRQILGQKVEFLVSFYNNEISEKSEIFDDQFSVERPDGSNFTLKIRSTKLEDSAMYFCASSVRQGVAYGYTFGSGTRLTVV.

V and J are TRBV19 and TRBJ2-7; 10 bases are a match to TRBD1. The V and J ends lost 6 bases and 5 bases, in that order; junction bases with no gene match: 7. The CDR3 is made up of 14 amino acids. In germline, CDR1 is LNHDA, CDR2 SQIVND (reference sequence). The CDR3 protein is CASRGGQGTDEQYF. CDR3 sequence (DNA): TGTGCCAGTAGGGGGGGACAGGGGACGGACGAGCAGTACTTC.

This clone was seen only a few times. This chain links TRBV5-5 with TRBJ1-1; tentatively, D is TRBD1 (5 bases). The CDR3 has 13 amino acids. The germline V and J ends were trimmed by 4 bases and 4 bases, with 11 bases remaining between them. Germline V gene lookup returns CDR1 SGHKS and CDR2 YYEKEE (reference sequence). The DNA of the CDR3 is TGTGCCAGCAGCCGGAGGGGTGGCACTGAAGCTTTCTTT. This encodes CASSRRGGTEAFF.

This clone came up once. This chain joins TRBV29-1 and TRBJ2-5, with a possible D match to TRBD1 (7 bases). The germline V gene encodes CDR1 SQVTM and CDR2 ANQGSEA. The CDR3 is 16 amino acids. V was clipped by 3 bases and J by 5 bases, with 22 bases between them. The CDR3 loop is CSVEGGRTGIWETQYF. The DNA of the CDR3 is TGCAGCGTTGAGGGGGGTAGGACAGGTATTTGGGAGACCCAGTACTTC.